One sample yielded the 22 T cell receptor beta chains listed below, sequenced in a study of blood T cell repertoires in COVID-19. Generated by immunoSEQ multiplex PCR, the TCRdb table keeps only in-frame clones and is missing some. The sample includes fewer than 200,000 clones, over 80% of them seen just once. Sequencing was done on a sample of peripheral blood. These receptors originate from a woman in her sixties or seventies with COVID-19, enrolled during active disease.

The chain has TRBV5-6 and TRBJ1-5; possibly TRBD1 for D (5 bases). The CDR3 is made up of 13 amino acids. CDR1 and CDR2 from the germline V gene are SGHDT and YYEEEE. Trimming pared 2 bases from V and 9 bases from J, leaving 12 bases between. Here the CDR3 DNA reads TGTGCCAGCAGCTTAGAGGGGAGGAGGCCCCAGCATTTT. This sequence encodes CASSLEGRRPQHF. The full variable domain, with the rest looked up from reference TRBV5-6 and TRBJ1-5, is DAGVTQSPTHLIKTRGQQVTLRCSPKSGHDTVSWYQQALGQGPQFIFQYYEEEERQRGNFPDRFSGHQFPNYSSELNVNALLLGDSALYLCASSLEGRRPQHFGDGTRLSIL.

The chain couples TRBV24-1 to TRBJ2-1; D unclear. V shed 3 bases and J shed 7 bases, with 12 bases lying between them. The CDR3 length is 14 residues. Germline CDR1 is KGHDR and CDR2 is SFDVKD. CDR3 nucleotide sequence: TGTGCCACCAGTGATGTCTTCGGTCGAAATGAGCAGTTCTTC. Its translation is CATSDVFGRNEQFF.

This chain connects TRBV27 to TRBJ2-1; 7 bases map to TRBD1. CDR1 and CDR2 from the germline V gene are MNHEY and SMNVEV (reference sequence). CDR3 length: 15 amino acids. V lost 6 bases to trimming and J lost 4 bases; unmatched junction nucleotides: 9. DNA of the CDR3: TGTGCCAGCAGGAGTATCGCACAGGGGTACAATGAGCAGTTCTTC. Translation: CASRSIAQGYNEQFF.

Here the CDR3 DNA reads TGCGCCAGCAGCTTGGCAGCGGGAAGGAGGGAGACCCAGTACTTC. The encoded protein is CASSLAAGRRETQYF. The V call is TRBV5-1, the J call TRBJ2-5; 7 bases agree with TRBD2. Germline-derived CDR1 and CDR2 are SGHRS and YFSETQ. CDR3 length: 15 residues. The trim removed 0 bases at V and 5 bases at J, leaving 7 bases unmatched.

V gene TRBV4-3 combines with J gene TRBJ2-4; a possible D gene is TRBD1 (6 bases). Per germline, CDR1 LGHNA and CDR2 YSLEER. This CDR3 has 16 amino acids. V lost 5 bases and J lost 0, with 14 bases in between. DNA for the CDR3: TGCGCCAGCAGCAAACAGGGCGGTCAAGCCAAAAACATTCAGTACTTC. Amino acids: CASSKQGGQAKNIQYF.

This chain joins TRBV2 and TRBJ2-7; 8 bases align to TRBD2. This CDR3 comprises 14 residues. The V and J ends lost 3 bases and 4 bases, in that order; junction bases with no gene match: 5. The germline gives CDR1 SNHLY, CDR2 FYNNEI. CDR3 sequence: CASSERGRSYEQYF. The CDR3 nucleotides read TGTGCCAGCAGTGAGCGCGGGAGGTCTTACGAGCAGTACTTC.

The chain carries TRBV19 and TRBJ1-2; TRBD1 matches at 7 bases. The CDR3 runs to 14 residues. V was pared by 3 bases and J by 2 bases, with 3 bases of the junction left unmatched. Germline CDR1 reads LNHDA; CDR2 reads SQIVND (reference sequence). CDR3 sequence: CASSMLGQNYGYTF. The CDR3 nucleotides are TGTGCCAGTAGTATGTTGGGACAGAACTATGGCTACACCTTC.

Details on this clone: Other DNA sequences in the same sample also yield this CDR3. The chain uses TRBV29-1 and TRBJ2-2; perhaps TRBD2 as D (6 bases). V dropped 2 bases and J dropped 8 bases, with 9 bases sitting between them. CDR3 length: 12 residues. CDR1 and CDR2 from the germline V gene are SQVTM and ANQGSEA. The CDR3 reads CSVERGSGELFF. The CDR3 region has the DNA TGCAGCGTTGAACGGGGGTCTGGGGAGCTGTTTTTT.

This clone has a single count. At the DNA level, this CDR3 is encoded by other sequences in the same sample as well. The chain links TRBV6-5 to TRBJ1-2, with 8 positions matching TRBD1. This CDR3 region has 12 residues. After removal of 8 bases from V and 4 bases from J, the junction contained 3 bases not matched to a gene. CDR1 is MNHEY, CDR2 SVGAGI, per germline. The CDR3 sequence: CASYGQGYGYTF. Here the CDR3 DNA reads TGTGCCAGCTACGGACAGGGCTATGGCTACACCTTC.

CDR3 bases: TGTGCCAGCTCACCAAAGGGGGACCTAGGGTATGGCTACACCTTC. Residues: CASSPKGDLGYGYTF. J is TRBJ1-2 and V is TRBV18; maybe TRBD1 (6 bases). The CDR3 is 15 amino acids. The V and J ends lost 2 bases and 5 bases respectively, with 15 bases between them. Looked up from germline, CDR1 is KGHSH and CDR2 is LQKENI.

The rearrangement uses TRBV12-5 and TRBJ2-3; 13 nucleotides line up with TRBD2. Trimming cost V 1 base and J 4 bases; bases outside gene matches: 5. Germline CDR1 is LGHNT and CDR2 is FRNRAP. The length of the CDR3 is 17 residues. The CDR3 DNA follows: TGTGCTAGTGGTTTGGCTATACTAGCGGGAGGGCCAGATACGCAGTATTTT. It is translated as CASGLAILAGGPDTQYF.

This clone was detected a few times. CDR3 residues: CAWAQGSGNQPQHF. The CDR3 DNA reads as TGTGCCTGGGCCCAGGGAAGCGGCAATCAGCCCCAGCATTTT. This chain joins TRBV30 and TRBJ1-5; D is perhaps TRBD1 (5 bases). The germline V gene has CDR1 GTSNPN and CDR2 SVGIG (reference sequence). This CDR3 contains 14 residues. V lost 5 bases and J lost 2, with 13 bases in between. Drawing the rest from reference TRBV30 and TRBJ1-5, the complete variable domain is SQTIHQWPATLVQPVGSPLSLECTVEGTSNPNLYWYRQAAGRGLQLLFYSVGIGQISSEVPQNLSASRPQDRQFILSSKKLLLSDSGFYLCAWAQGSGNQPQHFGDGTRLSIL.

The sample holds one count of this clone. The chain is built from TRBV28 and TRBJ2-2; D is perhaps TRBD1 (5 bases). The length of the CDR3 is 16 residues. With 6 bases removed from V and 2 bases from J, the gap between germline ends came to 16 bases. CDR1 is MDHEN and CDR2 is SYDVKM in the germline V gene. As DNA, the CDR3 is TGTGCCAGCAGCCAAGCCGGGCAGGGAAACACCGGGGAGCTGTTTTTT. It specifies CASSQAGQGNTGELFF.

The chain couples TRBV4-3 to TRBJ2-2, with 13 bases aligning to TRBD2. The CDR3 runs to 19 residues. J lost 5 bases, V lost 1 base, and 10 bases had no gene match. Germline V gene data show CDR1 as LGHNA and CDR2 as YSLEER. The CDR3: CASSQAGLAGVRMTGELFF. CDR3 bases: TGCGCCAGCAGCCAAGCCGGACTAGCGGGAGTCAGGATGACCGGGGAGCTGTTTTTT.

This clone was seen only once. The genes are TRBV7-3 and TRBJ2-3; 12 bases agree with TRBD2. The CDR3 sequence is 21 residues long. V trimming: 2 bases; J trimming: 2 bases; junction bases outside the gene matches: 17. CDR1 and CDR2 from the germline V gene are SGHTA and FQGTGA. CDR3 in amino acids: CASSLLRTSGNLLPYTDTQYF. CDR3 sequence (DNA): TGTGCCAGCAGCTTACTTAGGACTAGCGGGAACCTCCTACCCTACACAGATACGCAGTATTTT.

The gene calls are TRBV9 and TRBJ1-5, with D perhaps matching TRBD1 (5 bases). Germline CDR1 reads SGDLS; CDR2 reads YYNGEE. The CDR3 sequence is 14 residues long. V lost 7 bases and J lost 1, with 12 bases in between. The DNA of the CDR3 is TGTGCCAGCCTCAGGGCTATAAGCAATCAGCCCCAGCATTTT. This codes for CASLRAISNQPQHF.

A single count supports this clone. The rearrangement uses TRBV2 and TRBJ1-6; no definite D call. Germline assignment: CDR1 SNHLY and CDR2 FYNNEI. The V gene lost 3 bases and the J gene lost 9 bases, with 12 bases spanning the gap. This CDR3 comprises 14 residues. DNA for the CDR3: TGTGCCAGCAGTGATCGGGGAGGTGGTTCACCCCTCCACTTT. This gives the protein CASSDRGGGSPLHF. Filled out from reference TRBV2 and TRBJ1-6, the complete variable domain reads EPEVTQTPSHQVTQMGQEVILRCVPISNHLYFYWYRQILGQKVEFLVSFYNNEISEKSEIFDDQFSVERPDGSNFTLKIRSTKLEDSAMYFCASSDRGGGSPLHFGNGTRLTVT.

This rearrangement joins TRBV15 to TRBJ1-2; TRBD1 might be the D (5 bases). The germline gives CDR1 LNHNV, CDR2 YYDKDF (reference sequence). The length of the CDR3 is 14 residues. Trimming removed 1 base at V and 4 bases at J, with 10 bases between. The CDR3 is CATSRGEGAYGYTF. For the CDR3, the DNA is TGTGCCACCAGCAGAGGGGAAGGGGCCTATGGCTACACCTTC.

The rearrangement uses TRBV30 and TRBJ1-2; no clear D. V gave up 1 base and J gave up 1 base, with 4 bases separating them. Germline-derived CDR1 and CDR2 are GTSNPN and SVGIG (reference sequence). This CDR3 contains 12 residues. The CDR3 sequence is CAWSGHNYGYTF. CDR3 bases: TGTGCCTGGAGTGGACATAACTATGGCTACACCTTC.

The chain combines TRBV4-2 with TRBJ2-1, with a tentative D call TRBD2 (5 bases). The CDR3 loop spans 16 amino acids. Per the germline V gene, CDR1 is LGHNA and CDR2 is YNFKEQ. Trimming removed 0 bases at V and 0 bases at J, with 9 bases between. The CDR3 region is CASSQEAGLSYNEQFF. The CDR3 DNA reads TGTGCCAGCAGCCAAGAGGCGGGCCTCTCCTACAATGAGCAGTTCTTC.

The chain couples TRBV3-1 (or the pseudogene TRBV3-2) to TRBJ1-1; D is ambiguous. CDR1 and CDR2 from the germline V gene are LGHDT and YNNKEL (reference sequence). This CDR3 has 14 amino acids. Trimming stripped 4 bases from V and 1 base from J, with 10 bases between. The CDR3, as DNA: TGTGCCAGCAGCCCAGGTCTGGGGAACACTGAAGCTTTCTTT. As protein: CASSPGLGNTEAFF.

This chain uses TRBV7-9 with TRBJ1-2; unclear D gene. Germline lookup yields CDR1 SEHNR and CDR2 FQNEAQ (reference sequence). V was pared by 4 bases and J by 5 bases, with 26 bases between. This CDR3 is 18 amino acids long. The CDR3 loop is CASSSSRSLAANPYGYTF. In DNA, the CDR3 is TGTGCCAGCAGCTCCTCACGAAGCCTCGCGGCGAACCCTTATGGCTACACCTTC.